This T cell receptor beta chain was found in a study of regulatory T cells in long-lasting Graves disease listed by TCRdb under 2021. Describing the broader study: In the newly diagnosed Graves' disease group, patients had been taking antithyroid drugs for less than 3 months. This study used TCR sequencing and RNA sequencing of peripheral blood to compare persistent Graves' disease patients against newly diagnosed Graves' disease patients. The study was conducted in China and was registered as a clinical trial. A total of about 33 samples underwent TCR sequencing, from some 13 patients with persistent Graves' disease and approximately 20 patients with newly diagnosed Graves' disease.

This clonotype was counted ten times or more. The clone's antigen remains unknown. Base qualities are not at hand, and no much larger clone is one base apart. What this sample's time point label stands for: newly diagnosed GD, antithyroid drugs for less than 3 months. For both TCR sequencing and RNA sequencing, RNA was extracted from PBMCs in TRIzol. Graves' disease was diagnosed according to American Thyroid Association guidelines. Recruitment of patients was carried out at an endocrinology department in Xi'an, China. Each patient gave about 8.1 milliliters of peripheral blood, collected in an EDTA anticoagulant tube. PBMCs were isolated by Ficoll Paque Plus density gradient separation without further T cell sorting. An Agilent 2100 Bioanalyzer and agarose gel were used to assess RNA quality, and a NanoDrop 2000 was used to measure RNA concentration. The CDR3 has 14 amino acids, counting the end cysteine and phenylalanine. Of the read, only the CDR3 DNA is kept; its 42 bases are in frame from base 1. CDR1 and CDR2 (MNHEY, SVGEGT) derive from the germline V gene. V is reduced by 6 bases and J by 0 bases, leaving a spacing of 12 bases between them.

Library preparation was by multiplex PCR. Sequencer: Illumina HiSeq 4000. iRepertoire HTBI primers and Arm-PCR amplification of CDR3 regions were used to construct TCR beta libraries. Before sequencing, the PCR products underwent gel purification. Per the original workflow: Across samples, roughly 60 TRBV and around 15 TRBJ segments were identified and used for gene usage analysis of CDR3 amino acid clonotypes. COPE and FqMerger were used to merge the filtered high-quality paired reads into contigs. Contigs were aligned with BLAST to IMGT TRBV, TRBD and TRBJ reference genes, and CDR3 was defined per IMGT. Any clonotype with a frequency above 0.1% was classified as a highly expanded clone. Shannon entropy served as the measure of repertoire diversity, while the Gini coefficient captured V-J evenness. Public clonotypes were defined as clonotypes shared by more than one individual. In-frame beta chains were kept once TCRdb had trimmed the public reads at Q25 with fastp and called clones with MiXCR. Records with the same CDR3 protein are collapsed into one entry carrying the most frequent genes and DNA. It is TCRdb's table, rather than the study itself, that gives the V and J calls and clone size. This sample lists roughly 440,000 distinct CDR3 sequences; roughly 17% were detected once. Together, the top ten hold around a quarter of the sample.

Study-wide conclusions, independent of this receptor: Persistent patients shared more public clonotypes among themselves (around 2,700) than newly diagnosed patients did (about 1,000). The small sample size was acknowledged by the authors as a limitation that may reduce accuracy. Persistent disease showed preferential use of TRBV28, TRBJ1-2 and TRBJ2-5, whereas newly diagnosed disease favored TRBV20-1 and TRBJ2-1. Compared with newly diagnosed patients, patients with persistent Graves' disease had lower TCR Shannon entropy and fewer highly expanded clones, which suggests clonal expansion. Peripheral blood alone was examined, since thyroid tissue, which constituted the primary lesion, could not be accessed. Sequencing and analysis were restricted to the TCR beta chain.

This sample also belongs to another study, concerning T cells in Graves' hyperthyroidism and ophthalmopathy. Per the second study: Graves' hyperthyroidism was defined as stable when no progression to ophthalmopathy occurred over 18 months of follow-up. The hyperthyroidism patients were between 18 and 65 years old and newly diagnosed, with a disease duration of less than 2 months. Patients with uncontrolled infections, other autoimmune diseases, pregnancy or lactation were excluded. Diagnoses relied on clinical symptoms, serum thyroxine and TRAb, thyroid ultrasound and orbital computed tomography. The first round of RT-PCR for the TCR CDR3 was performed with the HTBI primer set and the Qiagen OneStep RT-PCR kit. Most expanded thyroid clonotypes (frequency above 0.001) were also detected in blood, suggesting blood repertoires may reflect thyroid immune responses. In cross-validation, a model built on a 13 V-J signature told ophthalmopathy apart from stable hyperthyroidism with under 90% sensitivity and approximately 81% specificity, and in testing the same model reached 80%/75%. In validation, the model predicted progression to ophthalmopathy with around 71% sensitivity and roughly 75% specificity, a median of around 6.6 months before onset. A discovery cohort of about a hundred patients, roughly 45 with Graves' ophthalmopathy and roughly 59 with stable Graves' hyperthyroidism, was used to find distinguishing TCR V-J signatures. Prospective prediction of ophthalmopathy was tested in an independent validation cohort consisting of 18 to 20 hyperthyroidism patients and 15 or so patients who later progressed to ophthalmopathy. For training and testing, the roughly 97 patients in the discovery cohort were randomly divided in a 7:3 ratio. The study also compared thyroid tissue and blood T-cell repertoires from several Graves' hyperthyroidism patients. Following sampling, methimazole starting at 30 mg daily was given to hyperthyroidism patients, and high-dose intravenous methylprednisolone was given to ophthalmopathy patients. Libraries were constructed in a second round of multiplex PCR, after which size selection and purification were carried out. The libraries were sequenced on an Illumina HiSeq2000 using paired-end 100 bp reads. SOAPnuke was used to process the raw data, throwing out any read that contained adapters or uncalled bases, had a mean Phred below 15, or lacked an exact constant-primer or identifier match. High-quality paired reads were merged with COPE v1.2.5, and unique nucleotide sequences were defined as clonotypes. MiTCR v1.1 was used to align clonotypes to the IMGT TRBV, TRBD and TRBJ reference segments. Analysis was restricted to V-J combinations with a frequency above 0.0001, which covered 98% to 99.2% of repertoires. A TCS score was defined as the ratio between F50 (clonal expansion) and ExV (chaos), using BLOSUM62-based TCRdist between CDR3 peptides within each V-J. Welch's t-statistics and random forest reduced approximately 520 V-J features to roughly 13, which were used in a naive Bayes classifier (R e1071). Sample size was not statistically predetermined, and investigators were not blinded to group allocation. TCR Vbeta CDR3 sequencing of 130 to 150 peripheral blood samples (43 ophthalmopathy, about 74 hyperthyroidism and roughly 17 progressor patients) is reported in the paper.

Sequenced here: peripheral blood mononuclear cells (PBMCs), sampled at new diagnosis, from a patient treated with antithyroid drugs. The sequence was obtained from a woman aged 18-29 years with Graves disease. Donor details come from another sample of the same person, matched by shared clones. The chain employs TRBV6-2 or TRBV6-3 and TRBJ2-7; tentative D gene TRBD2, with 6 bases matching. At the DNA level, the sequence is TGTGCCAGCAGGGAGCGGGTCGTCTCCTACGAGCAGTACTTC. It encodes CASRERVVSYEQYF.